Here is one T cell receptor (beta chain) with its context. The CDR3 spans 14 residues. In germline, CDR1 is MNHEY, CDR2 SVGAGI. The V and J ends lost 4 bases and 6 bases respectively, with 12 bases between them. This entry comes from a study of control samples from healthy donors and cancer patients. The table came from immunoSEQ multiplex PCR; TCRdb's copy has only in-frame clones and leaves some out. The data show 55,000 to 90,000 clones, with 84% seen just once and roughly 28% held by the top ten. The chain recombines TRBV6-5 with TRBJ2-2; D unresolved. The source of this sequence is a man aged 50-60 years in good health. Sequencing used blood. The CDR3 nucleotides read TGTGCCAGCAGTTCCCCCGGACGGTCCGGGGAGCTGTTTTTT. This translates into CASSSPGRSGELFF.